This paragraph reports one T cell receptor beta chain. This CDR3 is 13 amino acids long. The germline CDR1 and CDR2 sequences are SGHDT and YYEEEE. Trimming left V 5 bases short and J 6 bases short, with 11 bases between. The sample is drawn from a study of blood T cell repertoires in COVID-19. Turning to the study itself: Sources were T cells, B-cell-depleted T cells, or PBMCs; the material itself was cDNA or gDNA.

In terms of age and location, participants ranged from about 18 to 95 years and lived in about two dozen US areas. Assignment of participants to cohorts was predicated upon participant-reported clinical history. The recovered donors of Cohort 3 showed two negative PCRs, clearance, or symptom resolution. The data were produced by immunoSEQ multiplex PCR, yet TCRdb's version contains in-frame clones alone and is incomplete. The sample lists nearly 400,000 clones, nearly 90% occurring once. The specimen was PBMCs or T cells enriched from blood (not recorded which). The receptor was isolated from a woman aged 25-40 years who had recovered from COVID-19. The V gene is TRBV5-6, the J gene TRBJ1-4, with D unresolved. The CDR3, as DNA: TGTGCCAGCAGTAGAGGGTGGGATGAAAAACTGTTTTTT. It yields the protein CASSRGWDEKLFF.